This T cell receptor (beta chain) was retrieved from a study of blood T cell repertoires in COVID-19. On the study more broadly: There were acute and convalescent COVID-19 samples, and they came from the United States, Italy and Spain. Sources were T cells, B-cell-depleted T cells, or PBMCs; the material itself was cDNA or gDNA.

How the authors handled the data: Estimates of nucleated cell counts were drawn from the amplification of reference gene primers. Here immunoSEQ multiplex PCR was the method, and the copy in TCRdb shows in-frame clones only, minus some. Clone size and V and J calls were adopted from that table, with D and trimming inferred from the DNA. The sample lists about 150,000 clones, over 65% occurring once. After removal of 5 bases from V and 4 bases from J, the junction contained 8 bases not matched to a gene. Germline CDR1 reads SGHTA; CDR2 reads FQGTGA. The CDR3 is 16 residues long. The V gene is TRBV7-3, the J gene TRBJ2-6, with TRBD1 matching over 7 bases. The sample taken for sequencing was peripheral blood. The sequence derives from a man between 65 and 85 years old with acute or convalescent COVID-19. The CDR3 bases are TGTGCCAGCAGCCCCAACAGGGGAGACGGGGCCAACGTCCTGACTTTC. This translates into CASSPNRGDGANVLTF.